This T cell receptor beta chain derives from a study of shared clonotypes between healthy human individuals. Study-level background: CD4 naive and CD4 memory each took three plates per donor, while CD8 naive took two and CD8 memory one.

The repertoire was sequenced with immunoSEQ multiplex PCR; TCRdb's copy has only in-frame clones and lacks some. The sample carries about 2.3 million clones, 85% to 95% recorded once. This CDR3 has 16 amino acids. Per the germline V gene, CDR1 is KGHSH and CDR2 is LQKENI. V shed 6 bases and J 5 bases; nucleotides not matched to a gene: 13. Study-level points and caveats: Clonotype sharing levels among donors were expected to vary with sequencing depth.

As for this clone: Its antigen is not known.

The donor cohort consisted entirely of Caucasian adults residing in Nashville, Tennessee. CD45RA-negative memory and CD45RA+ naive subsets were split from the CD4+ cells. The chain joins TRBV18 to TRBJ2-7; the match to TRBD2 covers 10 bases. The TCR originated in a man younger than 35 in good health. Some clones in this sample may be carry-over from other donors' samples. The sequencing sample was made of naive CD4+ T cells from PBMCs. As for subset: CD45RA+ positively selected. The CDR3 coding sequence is TGTGCCAGCTCCCCTCTGGCTAATAGCGGGGGGAACGAGCAGTACTTC. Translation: CASSPLANSGGNEQYF.